The 8 T cell receptor beta chains below were found in one sample sequenced in a study of cytomegalovirus exposure and HLA in healthy donors. The PCR was carried out with 60 Vbeta primers and 13 Jbeta primers. Profiled with immunoSEQ multiplex PCR; TCRdb holds only in-frame clones, not every one. The sample spans about 160,000 clones; the ten largest clones claim 1.3%. The material sequenced was PBMCs. The receptor set was obtained from a woman aged 55-69 years in good health and CMV-seronegative.

The rearrangement joins TRBV6-5 to TRBJ1-2, with D hard to call. CDR3 length equals 13 residues. The V end lost 2 bases, the J end lost 1 base, and 5 bases lay between the germline ends. The V gene's germline CDR1 is MNHEY and CDR2 SVGAGI. CDR3 bases: TGTGCCAGCAGTTACAACAGTAACTATGGCTACACCTTC. Its protein product is CASSYNSNYGYTF.

V is TRBV2 and J is TRBJ2-3; 8 bases fit TRBD1. CDR3 length: 16 amino acids. Germline V CDR1 and CDR2: SNHLY, FYNNEI. Trimming took 1 base from V and 5 from J; bases not matched to a gene: 8. The CDR3 region is CASSEGTGSGEDTQYF. CDR3 nucleotide sequence: TGTGCCAGCAGTGAAGGGACAGGGTCGGGTGAAGATACGCAGTATTTT.

The V call is TRBV2, the J call TRBJ2-1; 13 bases are shared with TRBD2. This CDR3 is built from 15 residues. The V segment lost 7 bases and the J segment 5 bases; nucleotides outside the gene matches: 5. Germline assignment: CDR1 SNHLY and CDR2 FYNNEI. CDR3 amino acids: CASKLTSGGNNEQFF. In DNA form, the CDR3 reads TGTGCCAGCAAATTGACTAGCGGGGGGAACAATGAGCAGTTCTTC.

The J gene is TRBJ2-2, the V gene TRBV6-5; 8 positions agree with TRBD1. Germline V gives CDR1 MNHEY, CDR2 SVGAGI. CDR3 size: 16 residues. With V trimmed by 0 bases and J by 6 bases, 6 bases remained unmatched. This chain's CDR3 is CASSYSRTGNPGELFF. In DNA, the CDR3 is TGTGCCAGCAGTTACTCGCGGACAGGGAATCCCGGGGAGCTGTTTTTT.

CDR3 nucleotides: TGTGCCAGTAGTATGGTGCTAGGGGGCTCTGGGGCCAACGTCCTGACTTTC. As protein: CASSMVLGGSGANVLTF. This rearrangement joins TRBV19 to TRBJ2-6, with D possibly being TRBD1 (6 bases). Germline V lookup: CDR1 LNHDA, CDR2 SQIVND (reference sequence). The CDR3 length is 17 residues. V dropped 3 bases and J dropped 0 bases, with 12 bases sitting between them.

For this clone: The same CDR3 can be traced to other DNA sequences in this sample. The chain carries TRBV10-3 and TRBJ2-7; D is unclear. CDR1 and CDR2 (germline): ENHRY, SYGVKD. Trimming took 4 bases from V and 4 from J, leaving 11 bases between them. The CDR3 is made up of 13 amino acids. CDR3 DNA: TGTGCCATCAGTGTACAGCCGGAATACGAGCAGTACTTC. Its translation: CAISVQPEYEQYF.

CDR3 DNA sequence: TGCGCCAGCAGCCAAGATCCGACCGCAGGGGGAAGAAGCACAGATACGCAGTATTTT. Translated, it gives CASSQDPTAGGRSTDTQYF. V is TRBV4-3 and J is TRBJ2-3, with TRBD1 matching 7 bases. Per the germline V gene, CDR1 is LGHNA and CDR2 is YSLEER. This CDR3 has 19 residues. The trim removed 0 bases at V and 0 bases at J, leaving 12 bases unmatched.

The gene calls are TRBV9 and TRBJ1-3; 7 positions agree with TRBD1. Germline V gives CDR1 SGDLS, CDR2 YYNGEE. The V segment lost 3 bases and the J segment 4 bases; nucleotides outside the gene matches: 4. CDR3 size: 14 residues. As DNA, the CDR3 is TGTGCCAGCAGCGCGGGACAGTCAGGAAACACCATATATTTT. Translation gives CASSAGQSGNTIYF.